The 21 T cell receptor beta chains below were found in one sample sequenced in a study of CD8+ T cells in alopecia areata. cDNA prepared by RNA extraction and subsequent reverse transcription served as the template for sequencing. The table came from immunoSEQ multiplex PCR; TCRdb's copy has only in-frame clones and leaves some out. The profile shows some 170,000 clones, roughly 63% of them singletons. Indicated treatment: oral pan-JAK inhibitor, 5-10 mg twice daily. The sample in question was CD4+ T cells sorted from blood, obtained at approximately week 61, from a patient treated with tofacitinib. Every receptor here comes from a human donor with alopecia areata.

The J gene is TRBJ2-5, the V gene TRBV20-1; the D is unclear. The V gene lost 6 bases and the J gene lost 4 bases, with 9 bases spanning the gap. The CDR3 sequence is 11 residues long. CDR1 is DFQATT, CDR2 SNEGSKA, per germline (reference sequence). This chain's CDR3 is CSAGLGETQYF. Here the CDR3 DNA reads TGCAGTGCCGGGTTGGGAGAGACCCAGTACTTC.

This clone was counted between two and nine times. This chain uses TRBV5-1 with TRBJ1-1; D gene ambiguous. Germline V lookup: CDR1 SGHRS, CDR2 YFSETQ. CDR3 size: 15 residues. V lost 0 bases and J 5 bases, leaving 14 bases between the germline ends. The CDR3 protein is CASSLAGGENTEAFF. The CDR3 DNA follows: TGCGCCAGCAGCTTGGCAGGTGGGGAGAATACTGAAGCTTTCTTT.

The chain combines TRBV29-1 with TRBJ2-2; no reliable D call. The germline V and J ends were trimmed by 3 bases and 5 bases, with 1 base remaining between them. This CDR3 is 10 amino acids long. Germline assignment: CDR1 SQVTM and CDR2 ANQGSEA. CDR3 DNA: TGCAGCGTTGATACCGGGGAGCTGTTTTTT. Translation gives CSVDTGELFF.

This sequence joins TRBV30 and TRBJ1-2; no clear D gene. The germline CDR1 and CDR2 sequences are GTSNPN and SVGIG (reference sequence). Deletions cut 4 bases from V and 3 bases from J, with 15 bases between. The CDR3 runs 14 residues. The CDR3 DNA sequence: TGTGCCTGGACATTAGAAGGGAGGCACTATGGCTACACCTTC. Residues: CAWTLEGRHYGYTF.

V gene TRBV30 combines with J gene TRBJ1-5; a possible D gene is TRBD1 (5 bases). The CDR3 loop spans 13 amino acids. The V gene's germline CDR1 is GTSNPN and CDR2 SVGIG (reference sequence). V dropped 2 bases and J dropped 3 bases, with 8 bases sitting between them. The CDR3 DNA is TGTGCCTGGAGTTCAGGGTTCAATCAGCCCCAGCATTTT. The encoded protein is CAWSSGFNQPQHF.

The chain has TRBV6-5 and TRBJ1-6, with D uncertain. Trimming took 10 bases from V and 6 from J, leaving 13 bases between them. Looked up from germline, CDR1 is MNHEY and CDR2 is SVGAGI. There are 13 residues in the CDR3. In nucleotides, the CDR3 is TGTGCCACCTCTTTGAAATTTAATTCACCCCTCCACTTT. This translates into CATSLKFNSPLHF.

The rearrangement joins TRBV29-1 to TRBJ2-7; D may be TRBD1 (6 bases). The CDR3 sequence is 13 residues long. Germline V gene lookup returns CDR1 SQVTM and CDR2 ANQGSEA. Trimming took 3 bases from V and 7 from J, leaving 16 bases between them. As DNA, the CDR3 is TGCAGCGTTGATGACTGGGGGCGAAGGGAGCAGTACTTC. Protein sequence: CSVDDWGRREQYF.

This sequence joins TRBV30 and TRBJ2-2; D is perhaps TRBD1 (5 bases). Trimming left V 3 bases short and J 5 bases short, with 13 bases between. Germline V CDR1 and CDR2: GTSNPN, SVGIG (reference sequence). CDR3 length: 14 amino acids. CDR3 DNA sequence: TGTGCCTGGAGCACAGGCCTAGAAACCGGGGAGCTGTTTTTT. Amino acids: CAWSTGLETGELFF.

The CDR3 DNA reads as TGTGCCAGCGTATACAGCCCTAATGAAAAACTGTTTTTT. As protein: CASVYSPNEKLFF. The genes are TRBV2 and TRBJ1-4; D remains unclear. V lost 8 bases and J 3 bases, leaving 10 bases between the germline ends. The CDR3 consists of 13 residues. Looked up from germline, CDR1 is SNHLY and CDR2 is FYNNEI. The full variable domain, with the rest looked up from reference TRBV2 and TRBJ1-4, is EPEVTQTPSHQVTQMGQEVILRCVPISNHLYFYWYRQILGQKVEFLVSFYNNEISEKSEIFDDQFSVERPDGSNFTLKIRSTKLEDSAMYFCASVYSPNEKLFFGSGTQLSVL.

The V and J genes are TRBV4-1 and TRBJ1-4, with D possibly matching TRBD1 (5 bases). V was clipped by 1 base and J by 4 bases, with 7 bases between them. The germline V gene encodes CDR1 MGHRA and CDR2 YSYEKL. The CDR3 sequence is 14 residues long. The CDR3 DNA sequence: TGCGCCAGCAGCCAAGGACAGAGTAATGAAAAACTGTTTTTT. Translating gives CASSQGQSNEKLFF.

V is TRBV7-9 and J is TRBJ1-4; 7 bases match TRBD1. With V trimmed by 1 base and J by 11 bases, 13 bases remained unmatched. This CDR3 region has 16 residues. CDR1 and CDR2 (germline): SEHNR, FQNEAQ (reference sequence). CDR3 coding DNA: TGTGCCAGCAGCTTAGTGTCCCTCGGGACAGTTAGGAAACTGTTTTTT. It is translated as CASSLVSLGTVRKLFF.

With respect to this clone: The junction differs from germline at one of its ends, possibly a read error. The chain employs TRBV30 and TRBJ1-5; D gene uncertain. Germline CDR1 reads GTSNPN; CDR2 reads SVGIG (reference sequence). The CDR3 covers 13 residues. The CDR3, as DNA: TGTGCCTGGAGTGTTACGAACAATCGGCCCCAGCATTTT. It specifies CAWSVTNNRPQHF.

The rearrangement links TRBV4-1 to TRBJ1-6, with 7 bases lining up with TRBD1. The V and J ends lost 6 bases and 7 bases, in that order; junction bases with no gene match: 21. Germline V gene data show CDR1 as MGHRA and CDR2 as YSYEKL. There are 19 residues in the CDR3. CDR3 coding DNA: TGCGCCAGCAGAAACCCGTTTGGTAGGTCCGGGACAGAAAATTCACCCCTCCACTTT. This gives the protein CASRNPFGRSGTENSPLHF.

This clone was found once. This sample includes further DNA sequences coding for the same CDR3. CDR3 in amino acids: CASSLASGMNTEAFF. The CDR3 DNA sequence: TGTGCCAGCAGCTTGGCGTCAGGGATGAACACTGAAGCTTTCTTT. V and J are TRBV7-2 and TRBJ1-1; maybe TRBD1 (5 bases). V was cut by 3 bases and J by 0 bases, with 11 bases left in between. The CDR3 spans 15 residues. Germline CDR1 and CDR2: SGHTA and FQGNSA.

In DNA form, the CDR3 reads TGTGCCAGCACCCGACAGGTCAATCAGCCCCAGCATTTT. Protein sequence: CASTRQVNQPQHF. The chain carries TRBV2 and TRBJ1-5; weak D call: TRBD1 (6 bases). The CDR3 totals 13 residues. V was shortened by 7 bases and J by 3 bases, with 10 bases between the two germline ends. Germline values: CDR1 SNHLY, CDR2 FYNNEI.

The chain recombines TRBV27 with TRBJ2-7; D is undetermined. The CDR3 is 12 residues long. Germline loops: CDR1 MNHEY, CDR2 SMNVEV (reference sequence). Trimming took 6 bases from V and 2 from J, leaving 8 bases between them. CDR3 DNA: TGTGCCAGCAGCTCCCCCCCCTACGAGCAGTACTTC. Its translation is CASSSPPYEQYF.

Comments on this clone: One junction end disagrees with the germline gene, perhaps due to a read error. The chain links TRBV6-5 to TRBJ2-4; D is possibly TRBD1 (6 bases). The germline CDR1 and CDR2 sequences are MNHEY and SVGAGI. This CDR3 has 15 amino acids. In DNA, the CDR3 is TGTGTCAGCAGTTACTCCCGGGACACCAAAAACATTCAGTACTTC. It encodes CVSSYSRDTKNIQYF.

This clone has a single count. The chain recombines TRBV9 with TRBJ1-2; D might be TRBD1 (5 bases). Germline lookup yields CDR1 SGDLS and CDR2 YYNGEE. Trimming pared 2 bases from V and 4 bases from J, leaving 12 bases between. The CDR3 sequence is 14 residues long. The CDR3 DNA reads as TGTGCCAGCAGCGTTACATGGGACGGCTATGGCTACACCTTC. This codes for CASSVTWDGYGYTF.

A few counts support this clone. The chain is built from TRBV29-1 and TRBJ1-1, with D perhaps matching TRBD1 (5 bases). This CDR3 is built from 14 residues. CDR1 is SQVTM and CDR2 is ANQGSEA in the germline V gene. Trimming removed 4 bases from V and 3 bases from J, with 15 bases in between. The CDR3, as DNA: TGCAGCGTTGCCGGAAGGCAGGGTCACACTGAAGCTTTCTTT. Protein product: CSVAGRQGHTEAFF.

The V and J genes are TRBV4-2 and TRBJ1-2; no clear D gene. In germline, CDR1 is LGHNA, CDR2 YNFKEQ. CDR3 length equals 15 residues. Trimming pared 4 bases from V and 4 bases from J, leaving 16 bases between. The CDR3 DNA reads as TGTGCCAGCAGCCCTACCCACGAGGGAGGCTATGGCTACACCTTC. Protein product: CASSPTHEGGYGYTF.

The J gene is TRBJ2-5, the V gene TRBV7-8, with 7 bases identical to TRBD1. The CDR3 sequence is 13 residues long. The junction had 4 bases not matched to a gene; V was cut back by 4 bases and J by 5 bases. Germline V gives CDR1 SGHVS, CDR2 FQNEAQ. CDR3 nucleotides: TGTGCCAGCAGCTCCGACAGGGCCGAGACCCAGTACTTC. Its protein is CASSSDRAETQYF. Filled out from reference TRBV7-8 and TRBJ2-5, the complete variable domain reads GAGVSQSPRYKVAKRGQDVALRCDPISGHVSLFWYQQALGQGPEFLTYFQNEAQLDKSGLPSDRFFAERPEGSVSTLKIQRTQQEDSAVYLCASSSDRAETQYFGPGTRLLVL.